A selection of T cell receptor beta chains follows, all from one sample in a study of CD8 T cells in ankylosing spondylitis. TCRdb reprocessed the 5' RACE reads with MiXCR, giving one entry per CDR3 protein. The table records roughly 450,000 distinct CDR3 sequences, 26% of them present only once. Sequencing was done on a sample of blood, either unsorted or a sorted T cell fraction (not recorded which). The receptors stem from a male donor with ankylosing spondylitis. Both conserved end residues are part of each CDR3. Each record gives: D gene, V gene, J gene, clone size, CDR3 DNA, CDR3 protein. A D gene is named only where the DNA matches it firmly. For some rows the clone size is stated as once, few or many, or as a class when expanded; others skip it.

d_call: .
v_call: TRBV20-1
j_call: TRBJ1-1
clone_size: .
cdr3_nt: TGCAGTGCTACCCGCGCCAGGTGGACTGAAGCTTTCTTT
cdr3_aa: CSATRARWTEAFF

d_call: .
v_call: TRBV30
j_call: TRBJ2-2
clone_size: .
cdr3_nt: TGTGCCTGGAGTACTAGGACCGGGGAGCTGTTTTTT
cdr3_aa: CAWSTRTGELFF

d_call: .
v_call: TRBV20-1
j_call: TRBJ2-5
clone_size: .
cdr3_nt: TGCAGTGCTAGCCTCTGGGGGCTGGAGACCCAGTACTTC
cdr3_aa: CSASLWGLETQYF

d_call: .
v_call: TRBV12-3/TRBV12-4
j_call: TRBJ1-6
clone_size: .
cdr3_nt: TGTGCCAGCAGTTTAACCCTTAATAATTCACCCCTCCACTTT
cdr3_aa: CASSLTLNNSPLHF

d_call: .
v_call: TRBV20-1
j_call: TRBJ1-1
clone_size: .
cdr3_nt: TGCAGTGCTAGAGAGACCACAGGGAACACTGAAGCTTTCTTT
cdr3_aa: CSARETTGNTEAFF

d_call: .
v_call: TRBV14
j_call: TRBJ1-2
clone_size: few
cdr3_nt: TGTGCCAGCAGCCCGACAGAGTACTATGGCTACACCTTC
cdr3_aa: CASSPTEYYGYTF

d_call: .
v_call: TRBV21-1
j_call: TRBJ2-3
clone_size: .
cdr3_nt: TGTGCCAGCAGCAAAAAAAGACTAGCGGGGATGGTAGATACGCAGTATTTT
cdr3_aa: CASSKKRLAGMVDTQYF

d_call: .
v_call: TRBV12-3/TRBV12-4
j_call: TRBJ2-7
clone_size: .
cdr3_nt: TGTGCCAGCACCGTGAAATGGGGACTGAACTACGAGCAGTACTTC
cdr3_aa: CASTVKWGLNYEQYF

d_call: .
v_call: TRBV12-5
j_call: TRBJ1-2
clone_size: .
cdr3_nt: TGTGCTAGTGGTGCACCGACAGGCCCCTATGGCTACACCTTC
cdr3_aa: CASGAPTGPYGYTF

d_call: .
v_call: TRBV20-1
j_call: TRBJ2-5
clone_size: .
cdr3_nt: TGCAGTGCCCCGGTGGGGGCCCGAGAGACCCAGTACTTC
cdr3_aa: CSAPVGARETQYF

d_call: TRBD2
v_call: TRBV20-1
j_call: TRBJ2-1
clone_size: few
cdr3_nt: TGCAGTCAAAGACCACTACTAGCGCCCTCCTACAATGAGCAGTTCTTC
cdr3_aa: CSQRPLLAPSYNEQFF

d_call: .
v_call: TRBV7-9
j_call: TRBJ2-1
clone_size: .
cdr3_nt: TGTGCCAGCAGCTTAATCCCTAGCGCGAGCTCCTACAATGAGCAGTTCTTC
cdr3_aa: CASSLIPSASSYNEQFF

d_call: .
v_call: TRBV7-9
j_call: TRBJ2-5
clone_size: few
cdr3_nt: TGTGCCAGCAGCCCCTTGGGGATCTCCAGAGAAGAGACCCAGTACTTC
cdr3_aa: CASSPLGISREETQYF

d_call: .
v_call: TRBV7-2
j_call: TRBJ2-7
clone_size: few
cdr3_nt: TGTGCCAGCAGCTTCCAGACTTCCGAGCAGTACTTC
cdr3_aa: CASSFQTSEQYF

d_call: .
v_call: TRBV12-3/TRBV12-4
j_call: TRBJ2-5
clone_size: few
cdr3_nt: TGTGCCAGCAGTTTATTGGGCCCACGGGAGACCCAGTACTTC
cdr3_aa: CASSLLGPRETQYF

d_call: .
v_call: TRBV4-1
j_call: TRBJ1-5
clone_size: few
cdr3_nt: TGCGCCAGCAGCCAATCTTTGGATCAGCCCCAGCATTTT
cdr3_aa: CASSQSLDQPQHF

d_call: .
v_call: TRBV3-1
j_call: TRBJ2-5
clone_size: .
cdr3_nt: TGTGCCAGCAGCCAAGACGGTCTGGCTCCTCGGTTCCAAGAGACCCAGTACTTC
cdr3_aa: CASSQDGLAPRFQETQYF

d_call: .
v_call: TRBV6-1
j_call: TRBJ1-2
clone_size: .
cdr3_nt: TGTGCCAGCAGTGTTGGGGACCCGAGCAACTATGGCTACACCTTC
cdr3_aa: CASSVGDPSNYGYTF

d_call: .
v_call: TRBV12-3/TRBV12-4
j_call: TRBJ2-3
clone_size: few
cdr3_nt: TGTGCCAGCGGAAGCGGCCCGCGAACGCAGTATTTT
cdr3_aa: CASGSGPRTQYF

d_call: .
v_call: TRBV20-1
j_call: TRBJ1-2
clone_size: .
cdr3_nt: TGCAGTGCTATGGAAAATTATGGCTACACCTTC
cdr3_aa: CSAMENYGYTF

d_call: .
v_call: TRBV5-1
j_call: TRBJ1-2
clone_size: .
cdr3_nt: TGCGCCAGCAGCTTAACCGACACGGGTCGTGGCTACACCTTC
cdr3_aa: CASSLTDTGRGYTF

d_call: .
v_call: TRBV10-1
j_call: TRBJ1-2
clone_size: .
cdr3_nt: TGCGCCAGCAGTGAGTCCGGCCAGGAGTGGGGCTACACCTTC
cdr3_aa: CASSESGQEWGYTF

d_call: .
v_call: TRBV5-5
j_call: TRBJ2-7
clone_size: .
cdr3_nt: TGTGCCAGCAGCTTTGCAGGAAATCGTTACGAGCAGTACTTC
cdr3_aa: CASSFAGNRYEQYF

d_call: TRBD1
v_call: TRBV5-1
j_call: TRBJ1-5
clone_size: many
cdr3_nt: TGCGCCAGCAGCCCCGGACAGGGAGATCAGCCCCAGCATTTT
cdr3_aa: CASSPGQGDQPQHF

d_call: .
v_call: TRBV27
j_call: TRBJ2-7
clone_size: few
cdr3_nt: TGTGCCAGCAGTCCACTCCCCCAGGGGACTGCAAGGGAGCAGTACTTC
cdr3_aa: CASSPLPQGTAREQYF

d_call: .
v_call: TRBV10-2
j_call: TRBJ2-3
clone_size: few
cdr3_nt: TGCGCCAGCAGTCCCATCCCGTGGGATACGCAGTATTTT
cdr3_aa: CASSPIPWDTQYF

d_call: .
v_call: TRBV7-9
j_call: TRBJ1-6
clone_size: .
cdr3_nt: TGTGCCAGCAGCCATGGACAGTTTGGTTCACCCCTCCACTTT
cdr3_aa: CASSHGQFGSPLHF

d_call: .
v_call: TRBV25-1
j_call: TRBJ2-3
clone_size: .
cdr3_nt: TGTGCCAGCACCTCCGAGGGGGATACGCAGTATTTT
cdr3_aa: CASTSEGDTQYF

d_call: .
v_call: TRBV2
j_call: TRBJ2-2
clone_size: once
cdr3_nt: TGTGCCAGCAGTGAAAGGGGACCCTCGGCCACCGGGGAGCTGTTTTTT
cdr3_aa: CASSERGPSATGELFF

d_call: .
v_call: TRBV2
j_call: TRBJ1-3
clone_size: few
cdr3_nt: TGTGCCAGCAAGGACGACGGTGGAAACACCATATATTTT
cdr3_aa: CASKDDGGNTIYF

d_call: TRBD2
v_call: TRBV20-1
j_call: TRBJ2-3
clone_size: .
cdr3_nt: TGCAGTTTTAGCGGGGGGCGGGATACGCAGTATTTT
cdr3_aa: CSFSGGRDTQYF

d_call: .
v_call: TRBV5-1
j_call: TRBJ1-1
clone_size: .
cdr3_nt: TGCGCCAGCAGCGATAATTCGAACACTGAAGCTTTCTTT
cdr3_aa: CASSDNSNTEAFF

d_call: .
v_call: TRBV10-3
j_call: TRBJ2-6
clone_size: .
cdr3_nt: TGTGCCATCAGTGAGTCTTACAGCACCTCTGGGGCCAACGTCCTGACTTTC
cdr3_aa: CAISESYSTSGANVLTF

d_call: .
v_call: TRBV7-9
j_call: TRBJ1-5
clone_size: few
cdr3_nt: TGTGCCAGCAGCCCAGACGGATATAGCAATCAGCCCCAGCATTTT
cdr3_aa: CASSPDGYSNQPQHF

d_call: TRBD1
v_call: TRBV20-1
j_call: TRBJ2-2
clone_size: few
cdr3_nt: TGCAGTGCTAGAGATCCAGGGGGCCGCGGGGAGCTGTTTTTT
cdr3_aa: CSARDPGGRGELFF

d_call: .
v_call: TRBV21-1
j_call: TRBJ2-1
clone_size: .
cdr3_nt: TGTGCCAGCAGCCTGAGCGGGAGGTGCTCCTACAATGAGCAGTTCTTC
cdr3_aa: CASSLSGRCSYNEQFF

d_call: .
v_call: TRBV5-8
j_call: TRBJ1-1
clone_size: .
cdr3_nt: TGTGCCAGCAGCCATATAGACCAACGGACTGAAGCTTTCTTT
cdr3_aa: CASSHIDQRTEAFF

d_call: TRBD1
v_call: TRBV12-3/TRBV12-4
j_call: TRBJ1-5
clone_size: many
cdr3_nt: TGTGCCAGCAGTCCCACAGGGGGCAATCAGCCCCAGCATTTT
cdr3_aa: CASSPTGGNQPQHF

d_call: .
v_call: TRBV30
j_call: TRBJ2-3
clone_size: few
cdr3_nt: TGTGCCTGGAGTGTGGCGGGGACCGCTACGCAGTATTTT
cdr3_aa: CAWSVAGTATQYF

d_call: .
v_call: TRBV29-1
j_call: TRBJ2-6
clone_size: once
cdr3_nt: TGCAGCGCGGGGAATGGGGCCAACGTCCTGACTTTC
cdr3_aa: CSAGNGANVLTF

d_call: TRBD1
v_call: TRBV20-1
j_call: TRBJ1-2
clone_size: .
cdr3_nt: TGCAGTGCTAGAGAGGGGGACAGGGGGACCTATGGCTACACCTTC
cdr3_aa: CSAREGDRGTYGYTF

d_call: TRBD1
v_call: TRBV20-1
j_call: TRBJ1-5
clone_size: .
cdr3_nt: TGCAGTGCAGGGGACAGGCCCTTTGGCAATCAGCCCCAGCATTTT
cdr3_aa: CSAGDRPFGNQPQHF

d_call: TRBD2
v_call: TRBV5-1
j_call: TRBJ2-7
clone_size: .
cdr3_nt: TGCGCCAGCAGCTTGGAAGTGGGAGGGCCGCTGTACGAGCAGTACTTC
cdr3_aa: CASSLEVGGPLYEQYF

d_call: TRBD1
v_call: TRBV7-9
j_call: TRBJ2-7
clone_size: .
cdr3_nt: TGTGCCAGCAGCGCCCTAGGACAGGGTTCCTACGAGCAGTACTTC
cdr3_aa: CASSALGQGSYEQYF

d_call: .
v_call: TRBV20-1
j_call: TRBJ1-3
clone_size: .
cdr3_nt: TGCAGTGCTACCTTTGGGTCCACTGGAAACACCATATATTTT
cdr3_aa: CSATFGSTGNTIYF

d_call: .
v_call: TRBV10-3
j_call: TRBJ1-1
clone_size: few
cdr3_nt: TGTGCCATCAGTGGATCCCGGGACACGCAGATTACTGAAGCTTTCTTT
cdr3_aa: CAISGSRDTQITEAFF

d_call: TRBD1
v_call: TRBV12-3/TRBV12-4
j_call: TRBJ1-5
clone_size: .
cdr3_nt: TGTGCCAGCAGACAAACAGGGGGGTATCAGCCCCAGCATTTT
cdr3_aa: CASRQTGGYQPQHF

d_call: .
v_call: TRBV5-1
j_call: TRBJ2-5
clone_size: .
cdr3_nt: TGCGCCAGCAGCTTGCAGACTCCGGACGGGACCCAGTACTTC
cdr3_aa: CASSLQTPDGTQYF

d_call: .
v_call: TRBV7-9
j_call: TRBJ1-1
clone_size: few
cdr3_nt: TGTGCCAGCAGCCTAGGGCGGGGTTATGAGGGTGAAGCTTTCTTT
cdr3_aa: CASSLGRGYEGEAFF

d_call: TRBD1
v_call: TRBV29-1
j_call: TRBJ2-7
clone_size: few
cdr3_nt: TGCAGCGCCCGGGGACAGGCCTACGAGCAGTACTTC
cdr3_aa: CSARGQAYEQYF

d_call: .
v_call: TRBV5-6
j_call: TRBJ1-4
clone_size: .
cdr3_nt: TGTGCCAGCAGCTTAGAGGACAGTTTAAATGAAAAACTGTTTTTT
cdr3_aa: CASSLEDSLNEKLFF

d_call: TRBD2
v_call: TRBV7-2
j_call: TRBJ2-3
clone_size: .
cdr3_nt: TGTGCCAGCAGCTCAAGGACTAGCGGGAGGGGGACAGATACGCAGTATTTT
cdr3_aa: CASSSRTSGRGTDTQYF

d_call: .
v_call: TRBV18
j_call: TRBJ2-2
clone_size: .
cdr3_nt: TGTGCCAGCTCACCGACCTTCACCGGGGAGCTGTTTTTT
cdr3_aa: CASSPTFTGELFF